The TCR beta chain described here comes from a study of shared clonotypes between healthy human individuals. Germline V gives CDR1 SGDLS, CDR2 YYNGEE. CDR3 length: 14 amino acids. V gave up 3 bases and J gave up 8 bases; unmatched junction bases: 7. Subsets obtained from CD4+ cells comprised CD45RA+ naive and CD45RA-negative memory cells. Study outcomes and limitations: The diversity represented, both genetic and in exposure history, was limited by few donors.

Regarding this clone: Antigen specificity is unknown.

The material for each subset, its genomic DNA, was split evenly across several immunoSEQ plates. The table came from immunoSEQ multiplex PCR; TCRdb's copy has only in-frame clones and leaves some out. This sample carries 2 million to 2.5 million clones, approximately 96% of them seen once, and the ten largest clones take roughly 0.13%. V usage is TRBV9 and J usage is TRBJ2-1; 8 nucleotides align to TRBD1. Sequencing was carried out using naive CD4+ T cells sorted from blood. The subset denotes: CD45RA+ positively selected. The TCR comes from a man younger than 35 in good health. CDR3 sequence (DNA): TGTGCCAGCAGCGCTGACAGGGGTAGGGATGAGCAGTTCTTC. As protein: CASSADRGRDEQFF. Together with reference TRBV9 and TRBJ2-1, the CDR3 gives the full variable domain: DSGVTQTPKHLITATGQRVTLRCSPRSGDLSVYWYQQSLDQGLQFLIQYYNGEERAKGNILERFSAQQFPDLHSELNLSSLELGDSALYFCASSADRGRDEQFFGPGTRLTVL.